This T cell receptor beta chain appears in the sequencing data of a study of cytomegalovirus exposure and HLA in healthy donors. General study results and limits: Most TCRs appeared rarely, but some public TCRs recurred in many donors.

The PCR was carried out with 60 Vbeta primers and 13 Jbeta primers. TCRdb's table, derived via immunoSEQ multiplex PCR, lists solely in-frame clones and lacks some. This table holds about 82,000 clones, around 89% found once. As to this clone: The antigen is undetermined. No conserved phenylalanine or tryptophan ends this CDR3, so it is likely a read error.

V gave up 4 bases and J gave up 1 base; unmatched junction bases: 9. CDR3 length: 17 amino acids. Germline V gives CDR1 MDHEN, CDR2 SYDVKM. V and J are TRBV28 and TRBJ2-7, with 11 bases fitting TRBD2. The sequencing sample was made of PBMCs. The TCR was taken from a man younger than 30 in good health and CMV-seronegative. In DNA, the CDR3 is TGTGCCAGCAGTTCTGGGGTAGCTAGCGGGAGGTCCTACGAGCAGTACCTC. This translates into CASSSGVASGRSYEQYL.